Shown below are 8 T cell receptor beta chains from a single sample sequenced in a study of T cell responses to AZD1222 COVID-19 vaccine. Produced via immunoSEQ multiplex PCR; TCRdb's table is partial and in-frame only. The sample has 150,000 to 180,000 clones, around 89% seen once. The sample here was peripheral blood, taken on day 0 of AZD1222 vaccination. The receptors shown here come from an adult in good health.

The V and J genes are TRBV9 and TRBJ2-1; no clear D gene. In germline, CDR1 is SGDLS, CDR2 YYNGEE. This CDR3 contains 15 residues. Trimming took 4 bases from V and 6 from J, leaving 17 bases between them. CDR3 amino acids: CASSPIVPSRNEQFF. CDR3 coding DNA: TGTGCCAGCAGCCCCATAGTCCCTTCTCGCAATGAGCAGTTCTTC.

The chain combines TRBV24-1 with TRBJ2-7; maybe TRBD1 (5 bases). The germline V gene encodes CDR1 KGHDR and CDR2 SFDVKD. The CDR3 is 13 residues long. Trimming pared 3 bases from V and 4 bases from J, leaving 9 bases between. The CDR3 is CATSDTDSYEQYF. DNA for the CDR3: TGTGCCACCAGTGATACCGACAGTTACGAGCAGTACTTC.

CDR3 sequence (DNA): TGTGCTAGTGGTTTGGGTGGAGGGGCCTACGAGCAGTACTTC. It yields the protein CASGLGGGAYEQYF. The chain recombines TRBV12-5 with TRBJ2-7, with TRBD2 as a possible D gene (6 bases). The germline V gene encodes CDR1 LGHNT and CDR2 FRNRAP. Trimming pared 1 base from V and 2 bases from J, leaving 9 bases between. This CDR3 comprises 14 residues.

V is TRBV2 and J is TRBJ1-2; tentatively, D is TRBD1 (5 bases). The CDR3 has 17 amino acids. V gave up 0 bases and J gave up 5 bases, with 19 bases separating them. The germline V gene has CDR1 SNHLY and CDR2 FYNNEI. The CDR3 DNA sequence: TGTGCCAGCAGTGAAGCGGACACCTCTTCTTTGGGATATGGCTACACCTTC. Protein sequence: CASSEADTSSLGYGYTF. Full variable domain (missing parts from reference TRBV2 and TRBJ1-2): EPEVTQTPSHQVTQMGQEVILRCVPISNHLYFYWYRQILGQKVEFLVSFYNNEISEKSEIFDDQFSVERPDGSNFTLKIRSTKLEDSAMYFCASSEADTSSLGYGYTFGSGTRLTVV.

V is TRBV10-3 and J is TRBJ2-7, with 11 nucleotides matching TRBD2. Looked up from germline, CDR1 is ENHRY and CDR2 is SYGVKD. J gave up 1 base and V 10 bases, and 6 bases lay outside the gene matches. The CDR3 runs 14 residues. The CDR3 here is CATQLAGESYEQYF. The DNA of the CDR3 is TGTGCCACACAACTAGCGGGGGAATCCTACGAGCAGTACTTC.

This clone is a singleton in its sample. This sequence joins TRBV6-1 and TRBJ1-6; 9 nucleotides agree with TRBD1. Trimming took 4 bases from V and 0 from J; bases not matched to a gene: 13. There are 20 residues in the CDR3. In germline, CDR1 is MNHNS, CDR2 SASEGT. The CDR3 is CASSVKSGTGMSSYNSPLHF. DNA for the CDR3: TGTGCCAGCAGTGTCAAGTCCGGGACAGGGATGAGCTCCTATAATTCACCCCTCCACTTT.

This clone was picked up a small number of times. CDR3 amino acids: CASSLAMWDIKSAFF. CDR3 in DNA: TGTGCCAGCAGCTTGGCCATGTGGGACATCAAATCGGCTTTCTTT. This rearrangement joins TRBV5-6 to TRBJ1-1, with TRBD1 as a possible D gene (6 bases). With 0 bases removed from V and 11 bases from J, the gap between germline ends came to 20 bases. CDR3 size: 15 residues. The germline V gene encodes CDR1 SGHDT and CDR2 YYEEEE.

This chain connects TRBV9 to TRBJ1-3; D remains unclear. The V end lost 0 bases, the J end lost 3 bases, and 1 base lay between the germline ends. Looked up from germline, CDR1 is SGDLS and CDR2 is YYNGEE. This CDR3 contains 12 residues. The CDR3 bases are TGTGCCAGCAGCGTAGATGGAAACACCATATATTTT. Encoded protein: CASSVDGNTIYF.